The next 3 T cell receptor beta chains were all read from a single sample in a study of T-cell reconstitution after alpha-beta-depleted transplantation in children. Library preparation (for TCRbeta) was performed with unique molecular identifiers. TCRdb independently ran MiXCR on the PCR reads; one entry per CDR3 protein. The sample includes about 260,000 distinct CDR3 sequences, about 9.9% of them seen just once. The sample in question was peripheral blood, obtained 180 days after TCRalphabeta/CD19-depleted stem cell transplant. These receptors originate from a male patient aged 2 to 9 who had a stem cell transplant for chronic granulomatous disease, so the T cells may come from the graft donor.

This clonotype was seen ten or more times. The chain combines TRBV7-6 with TRBJ2-1; a possible D gene is TRBD1 (6 bases). CDR1 is SGHVS and CDR2 is FNYEAQ in the germline V gene. This CDR3 comprises 16 residues. Deletions cut 5 bases from V and 0 bases from J, with 14 bases between. CDR3 DNA sequence: TGTGCCAGCAGCCACGGGACACACTCCTCCTACAATGAGCAGTTCTTC. This codes for CASSHGTHSSYNEQFF.

There are many counts of this clonotype. The J gene is TRBJ2-2, the V gene TRBV20-1; D gene ambiguous. The V end lost 3 bases, the J end lost 1 base, and 9 bases lay between the germline ends. CDR1 and CDR2 from the germline V gene are DFQATT and SNEGSKA (reference sequence). This CDR3 is 14 amino acids long. CDR3 nucleotide sequence: TGCAGTGCTAGGAAAATGGGGAACACCGGGGAGCTGTTTTTT. Translating gives CSARKMGNTGELFF.

This clonotype was seen repeatedly, ten times or more. CDR3 coding DNA: TGCAGCGTGGGCCGGGACAGGGGGAATGAGCAGTTCTTC. It specifies CSVGRDRGNEQFF. The chain links TRBV29-1 to TRBJ2-1, with 11 bases fitting TRBD1. Germline-derived CDR1 and CDR2 are SQVTM and ANQGSEA. This CDR3 region has 13 residues. The V and J ends lost 6 bases and 7 bases, in that order; junction bases with no gene match: 5.